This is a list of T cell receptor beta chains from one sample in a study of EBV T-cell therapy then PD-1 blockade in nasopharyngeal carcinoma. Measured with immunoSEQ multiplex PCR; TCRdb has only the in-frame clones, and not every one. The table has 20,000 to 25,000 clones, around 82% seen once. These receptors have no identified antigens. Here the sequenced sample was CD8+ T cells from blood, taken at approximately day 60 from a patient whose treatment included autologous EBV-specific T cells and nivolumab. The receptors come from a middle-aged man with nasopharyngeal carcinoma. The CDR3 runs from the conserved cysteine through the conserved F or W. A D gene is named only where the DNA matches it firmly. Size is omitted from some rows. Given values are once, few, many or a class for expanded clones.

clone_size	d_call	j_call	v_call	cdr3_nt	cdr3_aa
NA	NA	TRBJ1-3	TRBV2	TGTGCCAGCCTGACAGGATCTGGAAACACCATATATTTT	CASLTGSGNTIYF
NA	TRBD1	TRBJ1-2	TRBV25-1	TGTGCCAGCAGTCTATCCAGGGGACAGGGCTACACCTTC	CASSLSRGQGYTF
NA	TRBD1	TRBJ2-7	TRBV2	TGTGCCAGCAGTCCGACAGGGCCCACTACCTACGAGCAGTACTTC	CASSPTGPTTYEQYF
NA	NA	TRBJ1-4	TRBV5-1	TGCGCCAGCAGCCTTCGGGGGGGCACGATAGGAGAAAAACTGTTTTTT	CASSLRGGTIGEKLFF
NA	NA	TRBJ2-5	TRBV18	TGTGCCAGCTCACCACCTTTAGGGGGTCAAGAGACCCAGTACTTC	CASSPPLGGQETQYF
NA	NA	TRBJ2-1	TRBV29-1	TGCAGCGTTGTTTCGGGAATAAACAATGAGCAGTTCTTC	CSVVSGINNEQFF
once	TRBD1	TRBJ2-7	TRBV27	TGTGCCAGCAGTTTGTCCGCCGGGACAGGGGCCTACGAGCAGTACTTC	CASSLSAGTGAYEQYF
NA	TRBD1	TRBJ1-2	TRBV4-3	TGCGCCAGCAGCCAAGATTCGGATCCACAGGGGCGCGCCTATGGCTACACCTTC	CASSQDSDPQGRAYGYTF
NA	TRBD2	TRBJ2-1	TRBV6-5	TGTGCCAGCAGTCCCGGGGGGGGGCCCTACAATGAGCAGTTCTTC	CASSPGGGPYNEQFF
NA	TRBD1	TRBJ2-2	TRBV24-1	TGTGCCACCAGTGATTTGGGACAGGGGTCCGGGGAGCTGTTTTTT	CATSDLGQGSGELFF
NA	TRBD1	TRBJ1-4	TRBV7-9	TGTGCCAGCAGCCGACGGACAGGGGAGGGTGAAAAACTGTTTTTT	CASSRRTGEGEKLFF
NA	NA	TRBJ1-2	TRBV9	TGTGCCAGCAGCGTGTCAGGGACAAACAACTATGGCTACACCTTC	CASSVSGTNNYGYTF
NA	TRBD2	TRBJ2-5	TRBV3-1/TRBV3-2	TGTGCCAGCAGCCAAGATTGGGGTAGCGGGGCTTTTCAAGAGACCCAGTACTTC	CASSQDWGSGAFQETQYF
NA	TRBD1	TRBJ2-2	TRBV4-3	TGCGCCAGCAGCCAGTGGACAGGGGAGTCTGTCACCGGGGAGCTGTTTTTT	CASSQWTGESVTGELFF